This T cell receptor (beta chain) derives from a study of radiation and T cells in renal cell carcinoma. Findings and limits, study-wide: In blood, top tumor clones expanded by 2 weeks, shrinking by 4. Pretreatment tumor biopsies were lacking, so baseline clonotypes are unknown.

Time point specified: baseline pretreatment blood. As to treatment: 15 Gy SBRT to primary tumor, nephrectomy 4 weeks later. Serial blood draws occurred at baseline and 2 and 4 weeks post-SBRT. The patient's renal cell carcinoma had clear cell pathology. The germline CDR1 and CDR2 sequences are MDHEN and SYDVKM. V lost 7 bases and J lost 4, with 20 bases in between. This CDR3 comprises 15 residues. Profiling relied on immunoSEQ multiplex PCR, and the TCRdb table lists in-frame clones only, not all of them. The sample lists 110,000 to 150,000 clones, around four fifths seen once, with approximately 20% in the top ten. Comment on this clone: No antigen is known for it.

The chain is built from TRBV28 and TRBJ2-7; D could derive from TRBD1 or TRBD2 (5 bases each). This TCR was recovered from a woman between 50 and 59 years old with renal cell carcinoma. The source material was blood, sampled from a patient whose treatment included radiotherapy and nephrectomy. CDR3: CASISPNGTPYEQYF. The CDR3, as DNA: TGTGCCAGCATAAGTCCGAACGGGACCCCATACGAGCAGTACTTC.